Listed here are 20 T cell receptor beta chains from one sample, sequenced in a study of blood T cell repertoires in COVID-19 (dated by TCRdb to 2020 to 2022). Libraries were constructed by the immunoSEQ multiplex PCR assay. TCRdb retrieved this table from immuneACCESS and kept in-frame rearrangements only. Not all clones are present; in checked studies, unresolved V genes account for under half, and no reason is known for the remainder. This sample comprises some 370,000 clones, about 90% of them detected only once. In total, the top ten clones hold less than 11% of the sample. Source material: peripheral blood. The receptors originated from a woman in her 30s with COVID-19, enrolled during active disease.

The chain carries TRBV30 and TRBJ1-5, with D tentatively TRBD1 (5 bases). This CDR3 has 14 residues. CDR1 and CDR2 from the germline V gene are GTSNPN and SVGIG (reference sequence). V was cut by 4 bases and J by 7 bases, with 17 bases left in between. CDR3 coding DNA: TGTGCCTGGACCAACGGGGGGAAAAGCCAGCCCCAGCATTTT. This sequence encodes CAWTNGGKSQPQHF.

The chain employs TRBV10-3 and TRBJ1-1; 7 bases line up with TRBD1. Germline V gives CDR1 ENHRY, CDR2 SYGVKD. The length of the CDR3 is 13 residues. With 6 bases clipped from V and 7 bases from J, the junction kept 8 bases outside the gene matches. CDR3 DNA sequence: TGTGCCATCAGGGTGGGGACAGTTGATGAAGCTTTCTTT. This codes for CAIRVGTVDEAFF.

DNA for the CDR3: TGTGCCTGGAGCCGACAGGGGAGAGGCTACACCTTC. It translates to CAWSRQGRGYTF. This chain connects TRBV30 to TRBJ1-2; 8 bases match TRBD1. CDR3 size: 12 residues. The germline V gene has CDR1 GTSNPN and CDR2 SVGIG (reference sequence). The V and J ends lost 3 bases and 8 bases, in that order; junction bases with no gene match: 5.

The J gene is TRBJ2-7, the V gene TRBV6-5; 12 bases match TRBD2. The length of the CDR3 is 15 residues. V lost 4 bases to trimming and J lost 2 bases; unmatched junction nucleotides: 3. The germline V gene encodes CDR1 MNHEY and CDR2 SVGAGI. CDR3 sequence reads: CASSWGTSGPYEQYF. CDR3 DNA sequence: TGTGCCAGCAGTTGGGGGACTAGCGGGCCCTACGAGCAGTACTTC.

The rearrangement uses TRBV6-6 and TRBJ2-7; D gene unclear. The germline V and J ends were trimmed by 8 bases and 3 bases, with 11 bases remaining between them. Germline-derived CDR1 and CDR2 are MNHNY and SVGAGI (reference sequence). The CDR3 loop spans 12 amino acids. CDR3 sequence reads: CASRDTNYEQYF. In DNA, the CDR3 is TGTGCCAGCCGCGACACAAACTACGAGCAGTACTTC.

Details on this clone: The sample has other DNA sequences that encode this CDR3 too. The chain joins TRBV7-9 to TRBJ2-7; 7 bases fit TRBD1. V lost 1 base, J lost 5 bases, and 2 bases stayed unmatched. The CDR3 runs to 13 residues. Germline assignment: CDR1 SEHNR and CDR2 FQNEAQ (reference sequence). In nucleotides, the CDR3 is TGTGCCAGCAGCTTAGGACAGGGAAACGAGCAGTACTTC. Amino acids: CASSLGQGNEQYF. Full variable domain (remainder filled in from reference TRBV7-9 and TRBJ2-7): DTGVSQNPRHKITKRGQNVTFRCDPISEHNRLYWYRQTLGQGPEFLTYFQNEAQLEKSRLLSDRFSAERPKGSFSTLEIQRTEQGDSAMYLCASSLGQGNEQYFGPGTRLTVT.

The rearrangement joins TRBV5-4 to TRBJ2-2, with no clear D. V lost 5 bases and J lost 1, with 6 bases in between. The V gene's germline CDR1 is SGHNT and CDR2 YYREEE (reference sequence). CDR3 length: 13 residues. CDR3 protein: CASRVRNTGELFF. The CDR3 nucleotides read TGTGCCAGCAGAGTGCGGAACACCGGGGAGCTGTTTTTT.

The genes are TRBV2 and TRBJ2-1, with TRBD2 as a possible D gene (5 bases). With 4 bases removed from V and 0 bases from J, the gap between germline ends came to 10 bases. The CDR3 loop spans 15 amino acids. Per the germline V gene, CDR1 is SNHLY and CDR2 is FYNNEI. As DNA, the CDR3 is TGTGCCAGCAGTGTCCAGCGGACCTCCTACAATGAGCAGTTCTTC. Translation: CASSVQRTSYNEQFF.

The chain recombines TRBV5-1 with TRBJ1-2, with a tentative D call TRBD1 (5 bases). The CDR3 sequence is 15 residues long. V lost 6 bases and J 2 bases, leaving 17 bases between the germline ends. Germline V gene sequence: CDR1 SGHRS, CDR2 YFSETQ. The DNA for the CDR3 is TGCGCCAGCACCACGGTTGGGGGGTCAAACTATGGCTACACCTTC. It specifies CASTTVGGSNYGYTF.

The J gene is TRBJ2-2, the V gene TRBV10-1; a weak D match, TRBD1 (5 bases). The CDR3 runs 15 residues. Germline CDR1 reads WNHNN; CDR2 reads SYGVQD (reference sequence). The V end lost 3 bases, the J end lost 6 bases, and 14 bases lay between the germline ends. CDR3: CASSEKGHGAGELFF. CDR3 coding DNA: TGCGCCAGCAGTGAAAAGGGGCATGGGGCCGGGGAGCTGTTTTTT.

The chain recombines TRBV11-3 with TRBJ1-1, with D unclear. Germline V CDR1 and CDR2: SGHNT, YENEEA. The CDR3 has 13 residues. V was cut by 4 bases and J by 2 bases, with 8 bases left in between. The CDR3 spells CASSSNTNTEAFF. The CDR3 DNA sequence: TGTGCCAGCAGCTCCAATACTAACACTGAAGCTTTCTTT.

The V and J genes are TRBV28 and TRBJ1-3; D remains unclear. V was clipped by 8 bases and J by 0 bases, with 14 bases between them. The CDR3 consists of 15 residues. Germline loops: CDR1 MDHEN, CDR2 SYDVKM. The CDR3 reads CASDNPRGSGNTIYF. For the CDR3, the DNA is TGTGCCAGCGACAATCCCCGGGGCTCTGGAAACACCATATATTTT.

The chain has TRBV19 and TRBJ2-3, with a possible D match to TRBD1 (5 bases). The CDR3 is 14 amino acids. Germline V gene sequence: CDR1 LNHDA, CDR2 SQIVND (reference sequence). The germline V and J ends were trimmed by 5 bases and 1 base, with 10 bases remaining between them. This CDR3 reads CASSFSRGTDTQYF. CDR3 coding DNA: TGTGCCAGTAGTTTTTCCAGGGGCACAGATACGCAGTATTTT.

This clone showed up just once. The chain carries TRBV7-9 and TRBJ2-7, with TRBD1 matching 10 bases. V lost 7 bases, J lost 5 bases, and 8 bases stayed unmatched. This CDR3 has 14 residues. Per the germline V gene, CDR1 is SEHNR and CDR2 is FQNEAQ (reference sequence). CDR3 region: CASTSAGTGDEQYF. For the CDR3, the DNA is TGTGCCAGCACCTCGGCCGGGACAGGGGACGAGCAGTACTTC.

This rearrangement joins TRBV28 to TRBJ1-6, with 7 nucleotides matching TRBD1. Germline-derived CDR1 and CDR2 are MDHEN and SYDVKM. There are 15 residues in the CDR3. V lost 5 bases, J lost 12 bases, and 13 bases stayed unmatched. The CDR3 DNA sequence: TGTGCCAGCAGTCTAGACAGAGGGGGCGGCGTACCCCTCCACTTT. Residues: CASSLDRGGGVPLHF.

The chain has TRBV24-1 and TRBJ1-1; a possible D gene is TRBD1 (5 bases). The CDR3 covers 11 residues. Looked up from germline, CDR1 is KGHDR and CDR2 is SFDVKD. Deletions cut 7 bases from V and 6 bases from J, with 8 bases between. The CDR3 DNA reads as TGTGCCACCAGAGGACAATCTGAAGCTTTCTTT. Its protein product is CATRGQSEAFF.

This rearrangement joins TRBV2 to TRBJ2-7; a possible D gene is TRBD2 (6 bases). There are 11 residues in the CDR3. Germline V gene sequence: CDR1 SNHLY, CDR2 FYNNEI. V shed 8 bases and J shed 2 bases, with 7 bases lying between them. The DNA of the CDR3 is TGTGCCAGCCGGGGGACCTACGAGCAGTACTTC. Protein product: CASRGTYEQYF.

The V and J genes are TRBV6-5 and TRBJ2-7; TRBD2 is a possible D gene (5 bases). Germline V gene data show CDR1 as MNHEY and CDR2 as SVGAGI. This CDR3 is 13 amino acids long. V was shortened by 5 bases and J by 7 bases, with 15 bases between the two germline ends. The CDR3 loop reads CASSLGRPGEQYF. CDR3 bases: TGTGCCAGCAGTCTGGGCAGACCGGGAGAGCAGTACTTC.

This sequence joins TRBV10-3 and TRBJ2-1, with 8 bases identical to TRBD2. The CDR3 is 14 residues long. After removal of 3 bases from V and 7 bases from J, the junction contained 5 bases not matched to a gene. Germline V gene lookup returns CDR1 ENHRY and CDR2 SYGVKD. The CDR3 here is CAISDSGRVNEQFF. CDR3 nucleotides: TGTGCCATCAGTGACAGCGGGAGAGTAAATGAGCAGTTCTTC.

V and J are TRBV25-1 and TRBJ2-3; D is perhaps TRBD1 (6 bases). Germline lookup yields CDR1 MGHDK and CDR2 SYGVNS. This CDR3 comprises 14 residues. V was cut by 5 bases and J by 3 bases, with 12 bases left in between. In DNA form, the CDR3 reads TGTGCCAGCAGTAGACAGGAACTGACAGATACGCAGTATTTT. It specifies CASSRQELTDTQYF. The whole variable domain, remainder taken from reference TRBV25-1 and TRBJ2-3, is EADIYQTPRYLVIGTGKKITLECSQTMGHDKMYWYQQDPGMELHLIHYSYGVNSTEKGDLSSESTVSRIRTEHFPLTLESARPSHTSQYLCASSRQELTDTQYFGPGTRLTVL.